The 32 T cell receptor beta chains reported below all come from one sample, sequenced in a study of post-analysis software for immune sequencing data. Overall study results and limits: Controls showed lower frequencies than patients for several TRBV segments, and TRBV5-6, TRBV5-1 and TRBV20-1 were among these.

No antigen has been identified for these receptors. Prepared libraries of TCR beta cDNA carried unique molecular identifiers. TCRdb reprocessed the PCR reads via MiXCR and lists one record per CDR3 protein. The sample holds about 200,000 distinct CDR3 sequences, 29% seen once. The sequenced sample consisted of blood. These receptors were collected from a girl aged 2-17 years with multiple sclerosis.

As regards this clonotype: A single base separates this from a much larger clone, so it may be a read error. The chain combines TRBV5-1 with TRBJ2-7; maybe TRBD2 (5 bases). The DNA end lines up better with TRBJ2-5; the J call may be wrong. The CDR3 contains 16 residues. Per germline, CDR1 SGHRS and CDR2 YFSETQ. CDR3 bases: TGCGCCAGCAGCACCGCCGGGGTAATTAGCCGGGGGACCCAGTACTTC. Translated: CASSTAGVISRGTQYF.

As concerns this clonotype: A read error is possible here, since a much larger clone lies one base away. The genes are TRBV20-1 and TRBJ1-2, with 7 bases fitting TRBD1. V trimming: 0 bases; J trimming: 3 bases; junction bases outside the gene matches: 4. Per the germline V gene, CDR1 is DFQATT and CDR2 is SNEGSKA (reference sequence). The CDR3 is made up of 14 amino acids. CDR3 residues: CSAREFGTDYGYTF. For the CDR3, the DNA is TGCAGTGCTAGAGAATTTGGGACAGACTATGGCTACACCTTC.

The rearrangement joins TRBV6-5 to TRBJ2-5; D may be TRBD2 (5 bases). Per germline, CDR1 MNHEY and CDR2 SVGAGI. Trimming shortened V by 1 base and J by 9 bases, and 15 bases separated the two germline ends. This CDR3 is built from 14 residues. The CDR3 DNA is TGTGCCAGCAGTTACTACACGGACGGGCGGGCCCAGTACTTC. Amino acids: CASSYYTDGRAQYF.

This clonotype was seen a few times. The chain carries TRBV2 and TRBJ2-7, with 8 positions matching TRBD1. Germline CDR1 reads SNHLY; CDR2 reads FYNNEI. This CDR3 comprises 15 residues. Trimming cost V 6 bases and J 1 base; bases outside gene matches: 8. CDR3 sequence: CASSKLGQASYEQYF. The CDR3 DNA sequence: TGTGCCAGCAGCAAATTGGGACAGGCGTCCTACGAGCAGTACTTC.

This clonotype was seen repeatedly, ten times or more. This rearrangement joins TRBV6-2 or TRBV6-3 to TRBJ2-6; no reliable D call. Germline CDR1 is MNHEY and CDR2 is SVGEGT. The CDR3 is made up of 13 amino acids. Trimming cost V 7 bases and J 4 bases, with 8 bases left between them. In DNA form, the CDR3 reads TGTGCCAGCACCATAGGAGGGGCCAACGTCCTGACTTTC. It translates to CASTIGGANVLTF.

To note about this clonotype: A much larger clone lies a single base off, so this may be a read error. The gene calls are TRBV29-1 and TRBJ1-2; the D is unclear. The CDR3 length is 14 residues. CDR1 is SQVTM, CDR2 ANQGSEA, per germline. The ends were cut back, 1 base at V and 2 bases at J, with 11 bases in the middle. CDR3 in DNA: TGCAGCGTTGAAGTTGCGGTAGTCAACTATGGCTACACCTTC. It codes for CSVEVAVVNYGYTF.

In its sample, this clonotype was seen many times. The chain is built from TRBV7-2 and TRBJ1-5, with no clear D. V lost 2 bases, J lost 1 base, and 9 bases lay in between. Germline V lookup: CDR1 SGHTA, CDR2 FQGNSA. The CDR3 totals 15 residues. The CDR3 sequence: CASSLWGGSNQPQHF. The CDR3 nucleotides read TGTGCCAGCAGCTTATGGGGAGGGAGCAATCAGCCCCAGCATTTT.

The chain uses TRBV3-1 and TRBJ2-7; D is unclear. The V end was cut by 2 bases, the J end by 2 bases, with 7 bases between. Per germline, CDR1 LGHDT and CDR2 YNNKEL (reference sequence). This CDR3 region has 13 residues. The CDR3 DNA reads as TGTGCCAGCAGCCAAACAGAAACCTACGAGCAGTACTTC. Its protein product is CASSQTETYEQYF.

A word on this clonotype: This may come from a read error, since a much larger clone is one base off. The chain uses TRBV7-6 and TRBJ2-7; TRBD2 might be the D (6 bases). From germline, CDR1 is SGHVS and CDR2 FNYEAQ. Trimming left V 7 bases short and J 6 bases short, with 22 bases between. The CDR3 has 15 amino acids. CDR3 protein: CASNPIGGAKAEQYF. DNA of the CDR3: TGTGCCAGCAACCCGATCGGGGGAGCCAAGGCCGAGCAGTACTTC.

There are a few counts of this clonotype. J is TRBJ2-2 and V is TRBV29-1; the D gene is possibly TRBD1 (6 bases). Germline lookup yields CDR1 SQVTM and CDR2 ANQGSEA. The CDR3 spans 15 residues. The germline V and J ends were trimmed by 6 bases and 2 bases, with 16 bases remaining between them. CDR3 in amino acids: CSVPGTHTNTGELFF. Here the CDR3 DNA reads TGCAGCGTCCCCGGGACACATACAAACACCGGGGAGCTGTTTTTT.

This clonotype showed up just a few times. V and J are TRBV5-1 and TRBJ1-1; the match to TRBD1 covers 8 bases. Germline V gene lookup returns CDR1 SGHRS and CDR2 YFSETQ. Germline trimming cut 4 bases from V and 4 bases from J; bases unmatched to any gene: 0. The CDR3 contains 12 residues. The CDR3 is CASSGTGTEAFF. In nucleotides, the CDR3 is TGCGCCAGCAGCGGGACAGGCACTGAAGCTTTCTTT.

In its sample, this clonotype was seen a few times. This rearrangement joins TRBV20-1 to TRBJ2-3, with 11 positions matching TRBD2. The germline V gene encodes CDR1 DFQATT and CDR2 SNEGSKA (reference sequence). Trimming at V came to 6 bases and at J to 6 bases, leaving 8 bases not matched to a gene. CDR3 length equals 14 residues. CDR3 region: CSALLAGGPDTQYF. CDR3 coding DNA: TGCAGTGCGTTGCTAGCGGGGGGCCCGGATACGCAGTATTTT.

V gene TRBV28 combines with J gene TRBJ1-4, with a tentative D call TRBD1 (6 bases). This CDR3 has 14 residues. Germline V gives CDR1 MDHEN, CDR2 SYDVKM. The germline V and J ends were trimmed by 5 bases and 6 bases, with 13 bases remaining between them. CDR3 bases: TGTGCCAGCAGTCTGGGACAAGCACATGAAAAACTGTTTTTT. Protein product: CASSLGQAHEKLFF.

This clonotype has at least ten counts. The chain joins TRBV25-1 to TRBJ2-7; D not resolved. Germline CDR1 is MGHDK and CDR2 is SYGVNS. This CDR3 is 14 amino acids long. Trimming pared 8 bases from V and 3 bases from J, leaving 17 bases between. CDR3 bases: TGTGCCAGCCATCCCCGGGCTATCTACTACGAGCAGTACTTC. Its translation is CASHPRAIYYEQYF.

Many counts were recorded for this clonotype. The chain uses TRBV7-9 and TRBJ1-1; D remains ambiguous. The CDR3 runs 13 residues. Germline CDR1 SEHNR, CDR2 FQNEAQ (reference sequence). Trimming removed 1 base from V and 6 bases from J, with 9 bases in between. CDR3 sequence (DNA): TGTGCCAGCAGCTTAGATAGTAACCCTGAAGCTTTCTTT. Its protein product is CASSLDSNPEAFF.

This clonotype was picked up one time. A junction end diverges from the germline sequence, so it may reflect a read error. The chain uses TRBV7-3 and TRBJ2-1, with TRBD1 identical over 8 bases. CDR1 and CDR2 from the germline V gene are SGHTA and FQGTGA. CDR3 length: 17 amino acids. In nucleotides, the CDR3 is TGTGCCAGCAGCTTAACGGGCTCCGGGACAGGAAGCAATGGGCAGTTCTTC. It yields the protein CASSLTGSGTGSNGQFF.

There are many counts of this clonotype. As DNA, the CDR3 is TGTGCCAGCAGCTCCCCGGCGCCCTATGGCTACACCTTC. Residues: CASSSPAPYGYTF. The J gene is TRBJ1-2, the V gene TRBV7-9, with unresolved D. The CDR3 has 13 amino acids. Germline V gives CDR1 SEHNR, CDR2 FQNEAQ (reference sequence). The V and J ends lost 4 bases and 4 bases respectively, with 10 bases between them.

CDR3: CASSYGTGRTEAFF. DNA of the CDR3: TGTGCCAGCAGTTACGGGACAGGGCGGACTGAAGCTTTCTTT. V and J are TRBV6-5 and TRBJ1-1, with 9 bases identical to TRBD1. The CDR3 length is 14 residues. Germline V gene lookup returns CDR1 MNHEY and CDR2 SVGAGI. J gave up 5 bases and V 2 bases, and 3 bases lay outside the gene matches.

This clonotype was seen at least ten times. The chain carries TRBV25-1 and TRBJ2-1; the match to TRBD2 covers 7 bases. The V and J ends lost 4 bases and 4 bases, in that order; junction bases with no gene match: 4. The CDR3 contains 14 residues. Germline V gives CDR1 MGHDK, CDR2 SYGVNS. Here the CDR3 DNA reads TGTGCCAGCAGTGTAAGCGGGGAGTACAATGAGCAGTTCTTC. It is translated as CASSVSGEYNEQFF.

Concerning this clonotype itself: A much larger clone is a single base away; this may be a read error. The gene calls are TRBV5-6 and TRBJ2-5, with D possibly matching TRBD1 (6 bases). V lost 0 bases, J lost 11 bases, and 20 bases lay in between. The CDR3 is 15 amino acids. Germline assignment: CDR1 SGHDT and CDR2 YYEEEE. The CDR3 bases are TGTGCCAGCAGCTTGGGGGGACAAGCGTACAATGAGCAGTACTTC. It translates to CASSLGGQAYNEQYF.

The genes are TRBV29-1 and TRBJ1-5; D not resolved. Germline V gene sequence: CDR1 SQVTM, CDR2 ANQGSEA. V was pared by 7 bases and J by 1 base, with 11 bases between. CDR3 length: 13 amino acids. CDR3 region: CSETDKSNQPQHF. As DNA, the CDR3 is TGCAGCGAGACGGATAAAAGCAATCAGCCCCAGCATTTT.

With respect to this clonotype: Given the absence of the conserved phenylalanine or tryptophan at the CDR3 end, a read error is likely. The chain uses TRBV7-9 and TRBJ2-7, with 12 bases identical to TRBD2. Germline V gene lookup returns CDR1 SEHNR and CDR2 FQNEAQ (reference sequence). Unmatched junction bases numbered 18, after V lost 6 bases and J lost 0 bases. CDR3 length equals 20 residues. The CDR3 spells CASRRSAGTSGPPSSYEQYC. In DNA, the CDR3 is TGTGCCAGCAGACGATCCGCCGGGACTAGCGGGCCCCCGAGCTCCTACGAGCAGTACTGC.

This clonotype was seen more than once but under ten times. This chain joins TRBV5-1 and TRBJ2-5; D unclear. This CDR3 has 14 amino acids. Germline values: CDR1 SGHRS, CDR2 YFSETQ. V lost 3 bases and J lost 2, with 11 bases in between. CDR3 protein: CASSSTRGQETQYF. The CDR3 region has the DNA TGCGCCAGCAGCTCGACGCGTGGGCAAGAGACCCAGTACTTC.

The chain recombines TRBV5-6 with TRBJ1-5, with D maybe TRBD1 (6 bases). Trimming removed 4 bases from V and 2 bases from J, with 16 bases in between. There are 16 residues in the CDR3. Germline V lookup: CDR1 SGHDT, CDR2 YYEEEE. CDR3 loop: CASSLNPGQGNQPQHF. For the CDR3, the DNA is TGTGCCAGCAGCCTAAACCCGGGACAAGGCAATCAGCCCCAGCATTTT.

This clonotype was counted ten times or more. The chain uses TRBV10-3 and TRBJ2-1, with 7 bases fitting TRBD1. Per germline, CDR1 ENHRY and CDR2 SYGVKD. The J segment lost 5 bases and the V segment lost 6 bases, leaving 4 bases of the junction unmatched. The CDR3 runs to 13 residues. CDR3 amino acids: CAIRTGTDNEQFF. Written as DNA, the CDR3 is TGTGCCATCAGGACCGGGACAGACAATGAGCAGTTCTTC.

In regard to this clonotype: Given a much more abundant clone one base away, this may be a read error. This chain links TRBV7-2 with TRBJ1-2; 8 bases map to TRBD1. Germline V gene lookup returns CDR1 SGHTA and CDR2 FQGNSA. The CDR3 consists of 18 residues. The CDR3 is CAGSLKFPTFGTGDGYTF. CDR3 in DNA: TGTGCCGGCAGCTTAAAATTCCCCACGTTCGGGACAGGAGACGGCTACACCTTC.

The CDR3 loop is CASGVAGGLQETQYF. DNA for the CDR3: TGTGCCAGCGGAGTAGCGGGAGGGCTACAAGAGACCCAGTACTTC. V and J are TRBV28 and TRBJ2-5; 11 bases align to TRBD2. Germline V gene sequence: CDR1 MDHEN, CDR2 SYDVKM. This CDR3 is 15 amino acids long. V was pared by 8 bases and J by 2 bases, with 7 bases of the junction left unmatched.

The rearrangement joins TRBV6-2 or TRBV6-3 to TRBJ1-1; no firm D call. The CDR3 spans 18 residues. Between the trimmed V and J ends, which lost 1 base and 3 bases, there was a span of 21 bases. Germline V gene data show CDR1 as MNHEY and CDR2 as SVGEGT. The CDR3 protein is CASSYLIKDAGGDTEAFF. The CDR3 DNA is TGTGCCAGCAGTTACTTAATAAAGGACGCTGGCGGGGACACTGAAGCTTTCTTT.

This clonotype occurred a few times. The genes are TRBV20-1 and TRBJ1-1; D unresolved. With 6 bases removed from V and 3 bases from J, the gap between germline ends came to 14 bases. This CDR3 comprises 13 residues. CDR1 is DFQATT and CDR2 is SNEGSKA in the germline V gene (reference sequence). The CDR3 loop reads CSATPGSDTEAFF. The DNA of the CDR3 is TGCAGTGCCACTCCGGGTAGTGACACTGAAGCTTTCTTT.

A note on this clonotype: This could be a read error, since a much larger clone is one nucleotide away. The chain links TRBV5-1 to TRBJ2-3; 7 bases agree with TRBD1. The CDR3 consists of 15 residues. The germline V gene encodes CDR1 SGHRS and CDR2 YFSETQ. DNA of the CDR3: TGCACCAGCAGCCTCAGGACAGGTAGCACAGATACGCAGTATTTT. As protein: CTSSLRTGSTDTQYF.

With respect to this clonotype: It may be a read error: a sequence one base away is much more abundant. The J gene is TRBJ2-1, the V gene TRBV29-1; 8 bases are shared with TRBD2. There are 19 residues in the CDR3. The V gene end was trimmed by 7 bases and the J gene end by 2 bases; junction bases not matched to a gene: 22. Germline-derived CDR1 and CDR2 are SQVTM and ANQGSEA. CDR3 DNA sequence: TGCAGCGCTAGATTACGTGGGATTAGACGAGCGGGAGCCTACAATGAGCAGTTCTTC. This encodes CSARLRGIRRAGAYNEQFF.

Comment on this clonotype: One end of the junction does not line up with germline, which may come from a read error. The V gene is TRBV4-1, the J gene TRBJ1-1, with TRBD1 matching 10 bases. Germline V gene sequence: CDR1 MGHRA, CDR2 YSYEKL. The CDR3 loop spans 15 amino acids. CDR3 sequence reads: CASSLLGQGVTEVFF. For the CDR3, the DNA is TGCGCCAGCAGCCTACTCGGACAGGGGGTGACTGAAGTTTTCTTT.